The sequence of this T cell receptor (beta chain) was determined in a study of long-term antiretroviral therapy in people with HIV. Points from the study as a whole: Increased diversity was seen after ART, yet it remained lower than in transplant donor controls.

The table lists this clone with a count of one. Its antigen is as yet unknown. Survey level was the resolution at which the v3.0 immunoSEQ assay ran. The protocol was immunoSEQ multiplex PCR, while the TCRdb copy is restricted to in-frame clones and leaves out a portion. The sample records fewer than 45,000 clones, about 93% being singletons. There was at least one pre-ART PBMC sample for each donor, plus at least two post-ART PBMC samples. HIV-positive participants all received treatment in the United States. Material: unsorted PBMCs, obtained 4.1 years after starting antiretroviral therapy. The sequence came from a woman aged 50 to 60 with HIV.

The CDR3 DNA sequence: TGTGCCATCAGTGAGTCGTCGGGACAGTTCTACGAGCAGTACTTC. This encodes CAISESSGQFYEQYF. The gene calls are TRBV10-3 and TRBJ2-7; 7 bases are shared with TRBD1. This CDR3 is 15 amino acids long. Germline-derived CDR1 and CDR2 are ENHRY and SYGVKD. Trimming at V came to 0 bases and at J to 3 bases, leaving 5 bases not matched to a gene.